This T cell receptor beta chain was identified during a study of blood T cell repertoires in COVID-19. Study as a whole: PBMCs, B-cell-depleted T cells, or T cells were the source of the cDNA or gDNA that made up the material.

Participants were aged roughly 18 to 90 years, lived in over 20 US areas, and enrolled virtually. The study assigned cohorts using participant-reported clinical history. Donors of Cohort 3 who recovered were those that had two negative PCRs, clearance, or symptom resolution. Data came from immunoSEQ multiplex PCR; TCRdb stores just in-frame clones and leaves some out. The repertoire holds over 150,000 clones, with 65% to 85% as singletons. This sequence was found in a man between 40 and 49 years old who had recovered from COVID-19. What was sequenced was PBMCs or T cells enriched from blood (not recorded which).

DNA of the CDR3: TGTGCCTGGAGTGTACTCAGGGGGCGAGGTAACACTGAAGCTTTCTTT. Protein: CAWSVLRGRGNTEAFF. V is TRBV30 and J is TRBJ1-1; TRBD1 matches 8 bases. J was trimmed by 2 bases and V by 0 bases; bases with no gene match: 8. Germline CDR1 is GTSNPN and CDR2 is SVGIG (reference sequence). The CDR3 sequence is 16 residues long.